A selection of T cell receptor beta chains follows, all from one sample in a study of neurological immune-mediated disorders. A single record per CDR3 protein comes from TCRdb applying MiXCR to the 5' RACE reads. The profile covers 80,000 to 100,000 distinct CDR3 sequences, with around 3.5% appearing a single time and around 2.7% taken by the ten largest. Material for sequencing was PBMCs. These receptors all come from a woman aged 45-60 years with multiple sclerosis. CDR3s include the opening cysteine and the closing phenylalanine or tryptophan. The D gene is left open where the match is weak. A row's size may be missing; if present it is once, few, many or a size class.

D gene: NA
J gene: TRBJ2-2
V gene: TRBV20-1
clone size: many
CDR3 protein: CSAPQGLIGELFF
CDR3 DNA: TGCAGTGCACCCCAGGGATTGATCGGGGAGCTGTTTTTT

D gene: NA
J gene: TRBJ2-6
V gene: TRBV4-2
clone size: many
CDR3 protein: CASSQASGSGANVLTF
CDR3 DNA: TGTGCCAGCAGCCAAGCCTCGGGATCTGGGGCCAACGTCCTGACTTTC

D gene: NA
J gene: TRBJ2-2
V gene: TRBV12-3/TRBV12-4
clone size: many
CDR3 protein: CASSSGTVTGELFF
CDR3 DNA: TGTGCCAGCAGTTCCGGGACCGTGACCGGGGAGCTGTTTTTT

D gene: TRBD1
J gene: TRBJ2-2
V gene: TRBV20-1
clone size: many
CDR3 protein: CSATGGTNTGELFF
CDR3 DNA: TGCAGTGCGACAGGGGGAACAAACACCGGGGAGCTGTTTTTT

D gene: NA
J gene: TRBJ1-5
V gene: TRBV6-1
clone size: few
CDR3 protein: CASSRGYNQPQHF
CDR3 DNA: TGTGCCAGCTCCAGGGGATATAATCAGCCCCAGCATTTT

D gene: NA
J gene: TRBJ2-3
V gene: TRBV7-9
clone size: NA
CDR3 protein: CASSLGTSPTGTQYF
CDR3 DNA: TGTGCCAGCAGCTTAGGGACTTCTCCGACAGGTACGCAGTATTTT

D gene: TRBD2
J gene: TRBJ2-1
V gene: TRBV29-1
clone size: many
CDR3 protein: CSVAGTSGGAANEQFF
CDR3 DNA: TGCAGCGTTGCCGGGACTAGCGGGGGGGCAGCGAATGAGCAGTTCTTC

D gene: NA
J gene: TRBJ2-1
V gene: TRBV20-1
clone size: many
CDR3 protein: CSALEYNEQFF
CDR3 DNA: TGCAGTGCCCTAGAGTACAATGAGCAGTTCTTC

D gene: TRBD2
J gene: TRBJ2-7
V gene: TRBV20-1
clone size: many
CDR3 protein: CSAPGSGGAWYEQYF
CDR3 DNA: TGCAGTGCTCCCGGTTCCGGGGGGGCTTGGTACGAGCAGTACTTC

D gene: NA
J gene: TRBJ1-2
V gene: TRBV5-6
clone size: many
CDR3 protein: CASSFGRGVGYYGYTF
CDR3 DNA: TGTGCCAGCAGCTTCGGAAGAGGGGTAGGATACTATGGCTACACCTTC

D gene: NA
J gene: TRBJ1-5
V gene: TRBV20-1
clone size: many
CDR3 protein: CSAGRRRGNNQPQHF
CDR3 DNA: TGCAGTGCTGGCAGACGGAGGGGGAACAATCAGCCCCAGCATTTT

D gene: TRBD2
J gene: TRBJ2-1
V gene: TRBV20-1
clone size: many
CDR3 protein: CSASGRGSSYNEQFF
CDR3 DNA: TGCAGTGCTAGCGGGCGGGGGAGCTCCTACAATGAGCAGTTCTTC

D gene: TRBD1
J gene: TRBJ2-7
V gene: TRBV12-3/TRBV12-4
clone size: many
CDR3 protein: CASSFGVGQGAYEQYF
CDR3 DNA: TGTGCCAGCAGTTTTGGGGTTGGACAGGGGGCGTACGAGCAGTACTTC

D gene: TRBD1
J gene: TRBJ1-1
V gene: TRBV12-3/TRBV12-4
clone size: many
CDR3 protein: CASSLRPGQGGRNTEAFF
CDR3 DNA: TGTGCCAGCAGTTTAAGGCCAGGACAGGGGGGGAGGAACACTGAAGCTTTCTTT

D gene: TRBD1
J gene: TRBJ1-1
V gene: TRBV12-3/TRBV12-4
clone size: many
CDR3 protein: CASSSTGVNTEAFF
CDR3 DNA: TGTGCCAGCAGTTCAACAGGGGTGAACACTGAAGCTTTCTTT

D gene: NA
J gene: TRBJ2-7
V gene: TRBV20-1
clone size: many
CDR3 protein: CSAPPSAASYEQYF
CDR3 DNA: TGCAGTGCCCCACCATCGGCAGCCTCCTACGAGCAGTACTTC

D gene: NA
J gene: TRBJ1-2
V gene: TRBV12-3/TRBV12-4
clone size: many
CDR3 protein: CASSLRGGGYTF
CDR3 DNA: TGTGCCAGCAGTTTACGGGGGGGAGGCTACACCTTC

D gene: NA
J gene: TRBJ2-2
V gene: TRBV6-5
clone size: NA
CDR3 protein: CASSYSTGELFF
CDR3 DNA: TGTGCCAGCAGTTACTCCACCGGGGAGCTGTTTTTT

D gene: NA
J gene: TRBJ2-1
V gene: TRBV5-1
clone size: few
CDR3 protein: CASSLVFRGADEQFF
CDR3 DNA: TGCGCCAGCAGCTTGGTGTTTCGCGGGGCGGATGAGCAGTTCTTC

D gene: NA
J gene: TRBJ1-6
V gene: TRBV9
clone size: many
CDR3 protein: CASSVDKGQSSPLHF
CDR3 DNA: TGTGCCAGCAGCGTAGACAAGGGACAAAGTTCACCCCTCCACTTT

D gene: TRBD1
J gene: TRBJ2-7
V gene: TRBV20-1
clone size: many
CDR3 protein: CSARGDRGVVEQYF
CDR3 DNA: TGCAGTGCTAGAGGCGACAGGGGTGTGGTCGAGCAGTACTTC

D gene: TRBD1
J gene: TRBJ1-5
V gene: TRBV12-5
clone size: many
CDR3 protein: CASGTGSNQPQHF
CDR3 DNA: TGTGCTAGTGGGACAGGGAGTAATCAGCCCCAGCATTTT

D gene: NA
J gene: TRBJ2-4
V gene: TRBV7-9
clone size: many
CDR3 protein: CASSSDYTPENIQYF
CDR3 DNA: TGTGCCAGCAGCTCAGACTACACCCCGGAGAACATTCAGTACTTC

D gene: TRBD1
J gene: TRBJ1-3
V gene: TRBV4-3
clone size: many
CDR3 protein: CASSQDWTGGSGNTIYF
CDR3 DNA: TGCGCCAGCAGCCAAGATTGGACAGGAGGCTCTGGAAACACCATATATTTT